The 9 T cell receptor beta chains reported below all come from one sample, sequenced in a study of blood T cell repertoires in COVID-19. The assay was immunoSEQ multiplex PCR, and TCRdb's table has in-frame clones only and misses some. The sample gives a few hundred thousand clones, 70% to 90% of which show up once; 0.8% to 0.9% is in the top ten. The sequenced sample consisted of peripheral blood. The source is a man aged 18 to 29 with COVID-19, enrolled during active disease.

V and J are TRBV3-1 (or the pseudogene TRBV3-2) and TRBJ1-4; 9 bases match TRBD1. This CDR3 comprises 15 residues. Germline lookup yields CDR1 LGHDT and CDR2 YNNKEL (reference sequence). With 3 bases clipped from V and 8 bases from J, the junction kept 7 bases outside the gene matches. The CDR3 loop reads CASSHAGQGKEKLFF. The CDR3 coding sequence is TGTGCCAGCAGCCATGCAGGACAGGGGAAAGAAAAACTGTTTTTT.

This clone was detected once. This chain joins TRBV5-8 and TRBJ1-6, with 9 nucleotides matching TRBD1. Germline lookup yields CDR1 SGHTS and CDR2 YDEGEE. V lost 8 bases, J lost 10 bases, and 10 bases stayed unmatched. This CDR3 contains 14 residues. CDR3 in amino acids: CASTQGQGTSPLHF. CDR3 in DNA: TGTGCCAGTACCCAGGGACAGGGAACCTCACCCCTCCACTTT.

This chain connects TRBV19 to TRBJ1-1, with TRBD1 matching 7 bases. The CDR3 contains 18 residues. Germline V CDR1 and CDR2: LNHDA, SQIVND (reference sequence). The junction had 15 bases not matched to a gene; V was cut back by 2 bases and J by 3 bases. CDR3 residues: CASSIYSRVGQAHTEAFF. The DNA for the CDR3 is TGTGCCAGTAGTATATACTCCCGGGTCGGACAGGCGCACACTGAAGCTTTCTTT.

The chain carries TRBV12-5 and TRBJ2-1, with 10 bases that match TRBD2. CDR1 is LGHNT, CDR2 FRNRAP, per germline. Losses at the gene ends were 2 bases for V and 6 bases for J; bases not matched to a gene: 10. There are 17 residues in the CDR3. The CDR3: CASGLNALAGYFNEQFF. The CDR3 bases are TGTGCTAGTGGTTTGAACGCACTAGCGGGATATTTCAATGAGCAGTTCTTC.

This chain uses TRBV30 with TRBJ2-3; no clear D. The CDR3 runs to 14 residues. CDR1 and CDR2 from the germline V gene are GTSNPN and SVGIG (reference sequence). Trimming left V 7 bases short and J 0 bases short, with 14 bases between. In DNA form, the CDR3 reads TGTGCCTCCAAGGCGCAGACTAGCACAGATACGCAGTATTTT. Translated, it gives CASKAQTSTDTQYF.

The V and J genes are TRBV4-1 and TRBJ2-4; 10 nucleotides line up with TRBD2. The CDR3 is 15 residues long. Germline CDR1 is MGHRA and CDR2 is YSYEKL. V shed 1 base and J 14 bases; nucleotides not matched to a gene: 11. CDR3 in amino acids: CASSQGATSGRPEYF. CDR3 bases: TGCGCCAGCAGCCAAGGGGCGACTAGCGGGCGACCTGAGTACTTC.

The chain links TRBV24-1 to TRBJ2-3, with 11 nucleotides matching TRBD2. V shed 2 bases, J shed 2 bases, and the junction held 8 bases outside the gene matches. From germline, CDR1 is KGHDR and CDR2 SFDVKD. The CDR3 totals 18 residues. In DNA, the CDR3 is TGTGCCACCAGTGATTCCTTAACTAGCGGGGGTGACACAGATACGCAGTATTTT. This encodes CATSDSLTSGGDTDTQYF.

The chain is built from TRBV6-5 and TRBJ2-2, with a possible D match to TRBD2 (5 bases). From germline, CDR1 is MNHEY and CDR2 SVGAGI. This CDR3 contains 16 residues. Trimming stripped 4 bases from V and 0 bases from J, with 12 bases between. CDR3 DNA sequence: TGTGCCAGCAGTTCCGGACTGTCACCGAACACCGGGGAGCTGTTTTTT. Encoded protein: CASSSGLSPNTGELFF.

The rearrangement joins TRBV7-9 to TRBJ2-3, with 7 bases identical to TRBD1. The V gene end was trimmed by 5 bases and the J gene end by 11 bases; junction bases not matched to a gene: 16. This CDR3 region has 15 residues. CDR1 SEHNR and CDR2 FQNEAQ come from the germline V gene (reference sequence). CDR3 DNA sequence: TGTGCCAGCAGCCTCCCCCAGAGTGGGACAGACAGGCAGTATTTT. Translation gives CASSLPQSGTDRQYF.